Here is one TCR beta chain with its context. Germline assignment: CDR1 SGHRS and CDR2 YFSETQ. Trimming stripped 4 bases from V and 0 bases from J, with 11 bases between. There are 15 residues in the CDR3. TCRdb reprocessed the 5' RACE reads via MiXCR and lists one record per CDR3 protein. The data show 90,000 to 120,000 distinct CDR3 sequences, with approximately 14% seen just once and 39% held by the top ten. This sample is part of a study of T-cell memory formation after mild COVID-19. Sequencing was done on a sample of PBMCs or a T cell subset sorted from them (not recorded which). V gene TRBV5-1 combines with J gene TRBJ2-1, with a tentative D call TRBD1 (6 bases). This TCR was sampled from a man younger than 30 who had mild COVID-19 (a few samples of this study predate the infection). Cell type and time point are not known. The chain's CDR3 is CASSVDRSSYNEQFF. In DNA form, the CDR3 reads TGCGCCAGCAGCGTAGACAGGAGCTCCTACAATGAGCAGTTCTTC.